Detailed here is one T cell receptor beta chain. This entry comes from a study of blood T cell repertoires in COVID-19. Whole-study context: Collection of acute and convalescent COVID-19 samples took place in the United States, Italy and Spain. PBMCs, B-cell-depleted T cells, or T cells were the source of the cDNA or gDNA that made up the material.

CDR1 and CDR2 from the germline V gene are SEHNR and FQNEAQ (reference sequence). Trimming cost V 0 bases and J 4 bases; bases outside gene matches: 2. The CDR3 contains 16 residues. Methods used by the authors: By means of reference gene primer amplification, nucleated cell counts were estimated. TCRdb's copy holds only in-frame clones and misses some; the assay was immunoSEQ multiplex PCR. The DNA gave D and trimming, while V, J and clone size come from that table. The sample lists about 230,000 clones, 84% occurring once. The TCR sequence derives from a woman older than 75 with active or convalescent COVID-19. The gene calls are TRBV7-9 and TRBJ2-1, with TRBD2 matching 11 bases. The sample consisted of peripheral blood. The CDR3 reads CASSLAGTSGYNEQFF. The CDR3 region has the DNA TGTGCCAGCAGCTTAGCCGGGACTAGCGGATACAATGAGCAGTTCTTC.